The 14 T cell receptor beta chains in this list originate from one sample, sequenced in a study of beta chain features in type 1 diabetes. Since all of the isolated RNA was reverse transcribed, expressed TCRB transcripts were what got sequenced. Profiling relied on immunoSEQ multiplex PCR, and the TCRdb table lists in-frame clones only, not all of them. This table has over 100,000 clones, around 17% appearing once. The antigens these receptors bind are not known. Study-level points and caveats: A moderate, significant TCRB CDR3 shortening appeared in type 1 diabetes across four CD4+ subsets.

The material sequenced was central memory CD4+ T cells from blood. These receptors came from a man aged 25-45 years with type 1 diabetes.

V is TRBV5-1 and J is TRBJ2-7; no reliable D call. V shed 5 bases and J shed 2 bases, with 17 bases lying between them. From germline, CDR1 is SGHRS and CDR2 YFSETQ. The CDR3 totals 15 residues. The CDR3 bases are TGCGCCAGCAGTTACGACTTTGAATCCCCCTACGAGCAGTACTTC. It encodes CASSYDFESPYEQYF.

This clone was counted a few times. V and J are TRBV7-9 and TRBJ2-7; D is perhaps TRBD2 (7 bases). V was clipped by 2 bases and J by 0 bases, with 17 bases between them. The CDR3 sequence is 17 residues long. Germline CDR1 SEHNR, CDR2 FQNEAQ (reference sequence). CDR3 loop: CASSLNGGPYYSYEQYF. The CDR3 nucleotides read TGTGCCAGCAGCTTAAACGGGGGGCCCTACTACTCCTACGAGCAGTACTTC.

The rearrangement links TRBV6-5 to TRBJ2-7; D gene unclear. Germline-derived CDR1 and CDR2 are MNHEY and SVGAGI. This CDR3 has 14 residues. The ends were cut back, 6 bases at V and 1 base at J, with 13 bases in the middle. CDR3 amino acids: CASRIHYNSYEQYF. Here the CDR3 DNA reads TGTGCCAGCAGGATCCATTATAATTCCTACGAGCAGTACTTC.

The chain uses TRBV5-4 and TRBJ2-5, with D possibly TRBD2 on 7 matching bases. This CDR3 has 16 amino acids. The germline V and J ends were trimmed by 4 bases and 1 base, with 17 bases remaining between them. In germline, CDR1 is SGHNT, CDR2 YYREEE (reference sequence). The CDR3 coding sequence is TGTGCCAGCAGCCCCTTCGGGCGGGGGCCCCAAGAGACCCAGTACTTC. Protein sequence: CASSPFGRGPQETQYF.

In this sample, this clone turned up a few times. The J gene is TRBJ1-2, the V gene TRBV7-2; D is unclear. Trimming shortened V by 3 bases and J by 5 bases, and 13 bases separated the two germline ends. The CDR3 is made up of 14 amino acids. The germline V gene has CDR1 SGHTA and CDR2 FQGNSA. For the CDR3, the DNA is TGTGCCAGCAGCTTGACTCGGGAGAGTTATGGCTACACCTTC. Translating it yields CASSLTRESYGYTF.

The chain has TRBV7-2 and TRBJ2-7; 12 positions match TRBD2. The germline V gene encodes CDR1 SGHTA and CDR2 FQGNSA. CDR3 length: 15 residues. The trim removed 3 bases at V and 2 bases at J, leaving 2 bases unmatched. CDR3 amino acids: CASSLTSGGTYEQYF. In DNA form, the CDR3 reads TGTGCCAGCAGCTTGACTAGCGGGGGAACCTACGAGCAGTACTTC. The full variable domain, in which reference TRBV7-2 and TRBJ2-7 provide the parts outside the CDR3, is GAGVSQSPSNKVTEKGKDVELRCDPISGHTALYWYRQSLGQGLEFLIYFQGNSAPDKSGLPSDRFSAERTGGSVSTLTIQRTQQEDSAVYLCASSLTSGGTYEQYFGPGTRLTVT.

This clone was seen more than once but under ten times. The CDR3: CASSPRQGTQYF. For the CDR3, the DNA is TGTGCCAGCAGTCCTCGACAGGGGACGCAGTATTTT. The V call is TRBV6-5, the J call TRBJ2-3, with 8 bases that match TRBD1. The germline gives CDR1 MNHEY, CDR2 SVGAGI. J lost 9 bases, V lost 5 bases, and 4 bases had no gene match. This CDR3 has 12 residues.

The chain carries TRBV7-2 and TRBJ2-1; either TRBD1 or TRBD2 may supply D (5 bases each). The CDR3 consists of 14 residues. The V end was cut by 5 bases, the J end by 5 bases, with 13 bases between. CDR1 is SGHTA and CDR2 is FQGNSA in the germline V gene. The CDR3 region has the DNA TGTGCCAGCAGCCCGGGACGAGGCGACAATGAGCAGTTCTTC. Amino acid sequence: CASSPGRGDNEQFF.

The CDR3 DNA reads TGTGCCAGCAGCTTAGTCGGACAGGCAAATCAGCCCCAGCATTTT. Amino acids: CASSLVGQANQPQHF. This chain joins TRBV7-2 and TRBJ1-5; 7 nucleotides align to TRBD1. From germline, CDR1 is SGHTA and CDR2 FQGNSA. The ends lost 1 base at V and 4 bases at J; junction bases unmatched: 4. The CDR3 covers 15 residues.

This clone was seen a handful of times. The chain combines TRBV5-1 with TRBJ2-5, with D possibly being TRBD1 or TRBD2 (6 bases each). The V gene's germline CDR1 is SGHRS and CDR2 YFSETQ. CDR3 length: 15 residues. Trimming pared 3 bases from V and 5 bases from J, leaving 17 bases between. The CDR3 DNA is TGCGCCAGCAGCTCCAGACACCCGGGGGCTGAGACCCAGTACTTC. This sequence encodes CASSSRHPGAETQYF. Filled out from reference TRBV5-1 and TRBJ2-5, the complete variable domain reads KAGVTQTPRYLIKTRGQQVTLSCSPISGHRSVSWYQQTPGQGLQFLFEYFSETQRNKGNFPGRFSGRQFSNSRSEMNVSTLELGDSALYLCASSSRHPGAETQYFGPGTRLLVL.

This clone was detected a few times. The CDR3 nucleotides read TGTGCCAGTAGTACGAGGACAGGGGAGACAGATACGCAGTATTTT. Protein: CASSTRTGETDTQYF. The chain uses TRBV19 and TRBJ2-3; 9 nucleotides align to TRBD1. The V gene end was trimmed by 4 bases and the J gene end by 3 bases; junction bases not matched to a gene: 5. The germline V gene encodes CDR1 LNHDA and CDR2 SQIVND (reference sequence). This CDR3 has 15 residues.

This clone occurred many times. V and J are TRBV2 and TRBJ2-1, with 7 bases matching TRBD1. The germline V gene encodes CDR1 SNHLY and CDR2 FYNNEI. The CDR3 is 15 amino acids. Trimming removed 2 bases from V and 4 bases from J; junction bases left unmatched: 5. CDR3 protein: CASSEQGDRYNEQFF. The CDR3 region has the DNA TGTGCCAGCAGTGAACAGGGGGATCGGTACAATGAGCAGTTCTTC.

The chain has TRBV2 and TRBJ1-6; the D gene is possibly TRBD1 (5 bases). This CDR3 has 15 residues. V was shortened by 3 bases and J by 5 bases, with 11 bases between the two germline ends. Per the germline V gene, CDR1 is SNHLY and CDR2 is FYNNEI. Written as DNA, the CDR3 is TGTGCCAGCAGTGACCGGGACGGGAATAATTCACCCCTCCACTTT. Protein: CASSDRDGNNSPLHF.

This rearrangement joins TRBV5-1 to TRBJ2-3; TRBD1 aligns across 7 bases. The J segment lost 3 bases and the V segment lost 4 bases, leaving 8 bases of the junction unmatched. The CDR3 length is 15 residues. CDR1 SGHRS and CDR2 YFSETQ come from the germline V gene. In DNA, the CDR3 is TGCGCCAGCAGCCCCGGGACAGCGAGGACAGATACGCAGTATTTT. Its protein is CASSPGTARTDTQYF.